This entry concerns a single T cell receptor beta chain. Its antigen is not identified. This specimen belongs to a study of OX40 agonist ivuxolimab in advanced cancers. Blood sampling took place at baseline, cycle 4 day 1, and cycle 7 day 1. Sequenced by immunoSEQ multiplex PCR; TCRdb stores in-frame clones only, minus some. The sample includes tens of thousands of clones, approximately 79% of them seen just once. The study, taken as a whole, reports: Also present in some nonresponders was a low level of normalized T-cell clonal expansion. Expanded clones belonging to CD8+ T cells outnumbered, on average, those of CD4+.

Germline V gene data show CDR1 as SGHTA and CDR2 as FQGNSA. With V trimmed by 5 bases and J by 5 bases, 5 bases remained unmatched. The CDR3 contains 15 residues. This clonotype originated in an adult with an advanced solid tumor such as melanoma, head and neck, liver or kidney cancer. This sequence joins TRBV7-2 and TRBJ2-1, with 11 bases fitting TRBD2. The source was CD4+ or CD8+ T cells sorted from blood, collected in a trial of the OX40 agonist ivuxolimab. The CDR3 protein is CASSQGTSGNNEQFF. The CDR3 nucleotides read TGTGCCAGCAGCCAGGGGACTAGCGGCAACAATGAGCAGTTCTTC.